This entry features one T cell receptor (beta chain) sequence. The target antigen is unknown. V was cut by 7 bases and J by 1 base, with 19 bases left in between. CDR3 length: 16 amino acids. TCRdb independently ran MiXCR on the reads; one entry per CDR3 protein. The sample records 150,000 to 200,000 distinct CDR3 sequences, more than 9% being singletons. The data derive from a study of T cell repertoires in cytomegalovirus infection. Study in general: Matching HLA type, along with CMV infection, was indicated by public TCR beta signatures. Study-level points and caveats: CMV-specific HLA-C-restricted TCR beta clonotypes dominated the ex vivo response.

This clonotype originated in a human donor in good health (CMV status not recorded). Some clones in this sample may be carry-over from other donors' samples. The sample was PBMCs. The gene calls are TRBV12-3 or TRBV12-4 and TRBJ2-5, with a weak D call TRBD2 (6 bases). The CDR3 DNA follows: TGTGCCAGCAAACAAACCGGGAGAATCCCCCAAGAGACCCAGTACTTC. Encoded protein: CASKQTGRIPQETQYF.